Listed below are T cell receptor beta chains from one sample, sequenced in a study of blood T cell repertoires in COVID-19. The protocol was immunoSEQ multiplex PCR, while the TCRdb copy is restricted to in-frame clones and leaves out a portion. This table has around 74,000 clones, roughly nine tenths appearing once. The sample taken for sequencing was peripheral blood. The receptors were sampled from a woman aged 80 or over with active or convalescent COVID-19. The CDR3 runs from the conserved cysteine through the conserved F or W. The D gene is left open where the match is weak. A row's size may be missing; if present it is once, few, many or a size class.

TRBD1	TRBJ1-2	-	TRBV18	CASSPWTGVNYGYTF	TGTGCCAGCTCACCTTGGACAGGGGTTAACTATGGCTACACCTTC
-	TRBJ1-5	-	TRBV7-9	CASSVTGKGNQPQHF	TGTGCCAGCAGCGTTACAGGAAAGGGTAATCAGCCCCAGCATTTT
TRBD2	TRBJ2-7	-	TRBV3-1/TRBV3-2	CASSQESALAGVFYEQYF	TGTGCCAGCAGCCAAGAGTCTGCCCTAGCGGGGGTATTTTACGAGCAGTACTTC
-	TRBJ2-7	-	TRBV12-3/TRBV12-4	CASRRGYEQYF	TGTGCCAGCAGGAGGGGGTACGAGCAGTACTTC
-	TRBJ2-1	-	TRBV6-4	CASSEAAHNEQFF	TGTGCCAGCAGTGAAGCGGCCCACAATGAGCAGTTCTTC
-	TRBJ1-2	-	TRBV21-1	CASSLFNYGYTF	TGTGCCAGCAGCTTATTTAACTATGGCTACACCTTC
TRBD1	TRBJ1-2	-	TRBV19	CASSGGRGLWSDGYTF	TGTGCCAGTAGTGGGGGCAGGGGGCTCTGGTCGGATGGCTACACCTTC
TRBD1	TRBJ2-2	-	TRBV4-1	CATSPGQGPGELFF	TGCGCCACCTCGCCGGGACAGGGGCCCGGGGAGCTGTTTTTT
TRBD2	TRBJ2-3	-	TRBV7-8	CASSLGLAGGTQYF	TGTGCCAGCAGCTTGGGACTAGCGGGGGGGACGCAGTATTTT
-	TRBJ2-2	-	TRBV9	CASSVERTGGTVLTGELFF	TGTGCCAGCAGCGTAGAAAGGACTGGGGGGACCGTTCTCACCGGGGAGCTGTTTTTT
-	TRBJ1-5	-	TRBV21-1	CASSKLPSKQPQHF	TGTGCCAGCAGCAAACTCCCTTCTAAACAGCCCCAGCATTTT
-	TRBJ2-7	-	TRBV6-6	CASSSGPSSYEQYF	TGTGCCAGCTCAAGCGGTCCTAGCTCCTACGAGCAGTACTTC
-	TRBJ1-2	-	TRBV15	CATSRTAEANYGYTF	TGTGCCACCAGTCGGACAGCGGAGGCTAACTATGGCTACACCTTC
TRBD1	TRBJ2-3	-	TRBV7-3	CASSADRGPADTQYF	TGTGCCAGCAGCGCCGACAGGGGGCCCGCAGATACGCAGTATTTT
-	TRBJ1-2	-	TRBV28	CASSFQRGLANYGYTF	TGTGCCAGCAGTTTCCAAAGGGGCTTAGCTAACTATGGCTACACCTTC
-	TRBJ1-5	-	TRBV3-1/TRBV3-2	CASSPAPGVDNQPQHF	TGTGCCAGCAGCCCAGCTCCGGGGGTTGACAATCAGCCCCAGCATTTT
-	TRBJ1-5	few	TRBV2	CASNTGGNQPQHF	TGTGCCAGCAACACCGGGGGGAATCAGCCCCAGCATTTT
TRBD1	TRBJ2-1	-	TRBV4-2	CASSQEAGGARNEQFF	TGTGCCAGCAGCCAAGAAGCAGGGGGCGCACGGAATGAGCAGTTCTTC
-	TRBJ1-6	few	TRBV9	CASSVSQVGSPLHF	TGTGCCAGCAGCGTGTCGCAGGTTGGTTCACCCCTCCACTTT
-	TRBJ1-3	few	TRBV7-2	CASSSGGESGNTIYF	TGTGCCAGCAGCTCCGGGGGGGAATCTGGAAACACCATATATTTT
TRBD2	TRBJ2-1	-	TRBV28	CASRNSGVTYNEQFF	TGTGCCAGCAGGAATAGCGGGGTCACCTACAATGAGCAGTTCTTC
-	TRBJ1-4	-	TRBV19	CASSTQAATNEKLFF	TGTGCCAGTAGCACACAGGCTGCAACTAATGAAAAACTGTTTTTT
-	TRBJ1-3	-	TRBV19	CASTHTVTRGNTIYF	TGTGCCAGTACTCATACGGTGACTAGGGGAAACACCATATATTTT
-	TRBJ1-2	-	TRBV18	CASSPDTAYGYTF	TGTGCCAGCTCCCCAGACACCGCCTATGGCTACACCTTC
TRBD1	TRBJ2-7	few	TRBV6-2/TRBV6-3	CASSPPPDRLSYEQYF	TGTGCCAGCAGTCCGCCACCGGACAGGTTGTCCTACGAGCAGTACTTC
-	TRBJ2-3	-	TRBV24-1	CATSQGTTSTDTQYF	TGTGCCACCAGTCAGGGGACTACTAGCACAGATACGCAGTATTTT
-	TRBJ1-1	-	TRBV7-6	CASSLSPGQFQGWAFF	TGTGCCAGCAGCCTATCCCCGGGACAATTTCAAGGGTGGGCTTTCTTT
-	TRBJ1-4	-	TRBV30	CAWGRQAEKLFF	TGTGCCTGGGGACGACAGGCTGAAAAACTGTTTTTT